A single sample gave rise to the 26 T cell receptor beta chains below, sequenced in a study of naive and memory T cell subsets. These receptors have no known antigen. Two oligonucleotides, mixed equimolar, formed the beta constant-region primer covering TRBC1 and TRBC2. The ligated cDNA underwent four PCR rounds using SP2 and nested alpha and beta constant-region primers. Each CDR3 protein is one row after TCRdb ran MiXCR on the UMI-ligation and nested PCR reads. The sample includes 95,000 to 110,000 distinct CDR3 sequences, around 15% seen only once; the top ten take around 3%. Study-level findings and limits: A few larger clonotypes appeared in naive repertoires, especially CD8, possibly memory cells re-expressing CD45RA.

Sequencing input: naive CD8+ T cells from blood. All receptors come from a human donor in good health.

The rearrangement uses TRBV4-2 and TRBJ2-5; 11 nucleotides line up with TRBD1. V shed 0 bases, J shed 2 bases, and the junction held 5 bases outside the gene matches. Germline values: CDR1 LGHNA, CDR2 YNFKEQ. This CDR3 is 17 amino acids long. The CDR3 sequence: CASSQEGQGARQETQYF. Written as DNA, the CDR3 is TGTGCCAGCAGCCAAGAAGGACAGGGGGCAAGGCAAGAGACCCAGTACTTC.

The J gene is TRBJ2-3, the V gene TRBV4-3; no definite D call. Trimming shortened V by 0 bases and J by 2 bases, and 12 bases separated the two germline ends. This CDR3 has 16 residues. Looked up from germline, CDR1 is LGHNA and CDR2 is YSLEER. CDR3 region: CASSQEPTANTDTQYF. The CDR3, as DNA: TGCGCCAGCAGCCAAGAGCCCACGGCGAACACAGATACGCAGTATTTT.

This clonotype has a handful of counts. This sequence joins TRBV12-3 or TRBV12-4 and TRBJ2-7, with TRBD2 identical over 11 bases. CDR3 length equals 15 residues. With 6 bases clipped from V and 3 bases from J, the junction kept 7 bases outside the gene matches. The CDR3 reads CASSPTGLADYEQYF. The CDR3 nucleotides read TGTGCCAGCAGCCCCACGGGACTAGCGGACTACGAGCAGTACTTC.

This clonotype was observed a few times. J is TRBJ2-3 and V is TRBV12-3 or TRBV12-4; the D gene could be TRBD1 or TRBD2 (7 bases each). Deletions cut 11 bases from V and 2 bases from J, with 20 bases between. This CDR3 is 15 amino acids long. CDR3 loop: CACPGGRGNTDTQYF. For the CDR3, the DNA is TGTGCCTGCCCAGGGGGGCGGGGGAACACAGATACGCAGTATTTT.

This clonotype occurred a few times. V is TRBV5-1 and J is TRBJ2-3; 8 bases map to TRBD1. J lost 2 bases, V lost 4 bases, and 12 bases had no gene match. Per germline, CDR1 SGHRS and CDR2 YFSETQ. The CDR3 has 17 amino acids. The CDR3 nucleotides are TGCGCCAGCAGCGGACAGGGAGATAAGGCTCTCACAGATACGCAGTATTTT. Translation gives CASSGQGDKALTDTQYF.

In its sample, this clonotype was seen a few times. The CDR3 DNA follows: TGTGCAAGTCGCCCTCTCGGGGCCCTTAGCCTCATGAACACTGAAGCTTTCTTT. Its translation: CASRPLGALSLMNTEAFF. The chain carries TRBV12-2 and TRBJ1-1. TRBV12-2 is labeled a pseudogene. The CDR3 has 18 amino acids.

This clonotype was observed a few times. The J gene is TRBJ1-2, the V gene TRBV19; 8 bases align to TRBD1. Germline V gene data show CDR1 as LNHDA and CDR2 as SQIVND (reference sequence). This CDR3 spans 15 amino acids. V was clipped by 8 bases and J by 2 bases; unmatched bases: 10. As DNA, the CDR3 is TGTGCCAGTCGAGAACCAGGGGGCAAGAACTATGGCTACACCTTC. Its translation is CASREPGGKNYGYTF.

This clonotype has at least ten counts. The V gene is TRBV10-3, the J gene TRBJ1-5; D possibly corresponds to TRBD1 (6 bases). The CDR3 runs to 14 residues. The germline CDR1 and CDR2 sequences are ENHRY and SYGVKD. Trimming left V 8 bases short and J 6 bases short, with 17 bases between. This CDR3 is CAISAGGAGQPQHF. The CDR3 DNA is TGTGCCATCTCGGCCGGGGGCGCGGGTCAGCCCCAGCATTTT.

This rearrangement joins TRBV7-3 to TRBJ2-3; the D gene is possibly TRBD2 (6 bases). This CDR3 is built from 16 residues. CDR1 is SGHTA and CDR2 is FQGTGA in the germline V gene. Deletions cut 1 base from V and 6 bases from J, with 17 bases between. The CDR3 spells CASSLIGGTQRDTQYF. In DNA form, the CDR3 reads TGTGCCAGCAGCTTAATTGGCGGGACTCAGCGGGATACGCAGTATTTT.

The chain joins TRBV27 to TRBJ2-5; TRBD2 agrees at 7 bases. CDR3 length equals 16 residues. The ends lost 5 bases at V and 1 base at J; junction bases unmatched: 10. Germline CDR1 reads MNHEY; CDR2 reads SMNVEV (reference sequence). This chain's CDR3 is CASSPLLAVPQETQYF. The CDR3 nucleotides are TGTGCCAGCAGTCCACTCCTAGCGGTCCCCCAAGAGACCCAGTACTTC.

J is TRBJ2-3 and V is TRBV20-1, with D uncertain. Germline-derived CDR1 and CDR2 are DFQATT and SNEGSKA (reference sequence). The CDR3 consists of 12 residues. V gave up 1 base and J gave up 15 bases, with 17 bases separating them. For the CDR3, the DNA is TGCAGTGCTAGAGTCGCAGGTGCAGTGGGATATTTT. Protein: CSARVAGAVGYF.

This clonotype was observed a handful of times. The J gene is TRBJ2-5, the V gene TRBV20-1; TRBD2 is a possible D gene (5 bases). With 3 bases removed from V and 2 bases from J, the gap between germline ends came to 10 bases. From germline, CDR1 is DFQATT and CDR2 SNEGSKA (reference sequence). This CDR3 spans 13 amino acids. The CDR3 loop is CSARIWEQETQYF. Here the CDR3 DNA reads TGCAGTGCTAGGATCTGGGAGCAAGAGACCCAGTACTTC.

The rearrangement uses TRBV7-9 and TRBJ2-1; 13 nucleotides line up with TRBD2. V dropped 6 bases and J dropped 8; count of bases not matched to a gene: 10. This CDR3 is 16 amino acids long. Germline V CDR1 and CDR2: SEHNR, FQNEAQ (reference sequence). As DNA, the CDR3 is TGTGCCAGCAGTCCCCCCGGGACTAGCGGGATAGATGAGCAGTTCTTC. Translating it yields CASSPPGTSGIDEQFF.

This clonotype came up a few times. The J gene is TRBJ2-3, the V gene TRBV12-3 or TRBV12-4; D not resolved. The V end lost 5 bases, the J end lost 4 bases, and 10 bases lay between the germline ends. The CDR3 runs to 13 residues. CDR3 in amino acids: CASSPLGSDTQYF. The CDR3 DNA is TGTGCCAGCAGTCCCCTTGGGTCAGATACGCAGTATTTT.

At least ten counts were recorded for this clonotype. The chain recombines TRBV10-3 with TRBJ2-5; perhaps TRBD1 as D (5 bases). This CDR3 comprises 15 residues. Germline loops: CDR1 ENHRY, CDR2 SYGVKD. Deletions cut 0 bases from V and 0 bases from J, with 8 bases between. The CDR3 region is CAISESWTNQETQYF. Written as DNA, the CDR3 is TGTGCCATCAGTGAGTCGTGGACAAACCAAGAGACCCAGTACTTC.

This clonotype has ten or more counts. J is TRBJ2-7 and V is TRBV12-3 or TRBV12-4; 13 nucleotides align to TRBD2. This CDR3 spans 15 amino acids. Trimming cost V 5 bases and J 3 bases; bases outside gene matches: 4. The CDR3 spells CASSELAGGYYEQYF. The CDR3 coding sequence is TGTGCCAGCAGTGAACTAGCGGGAGGGTACTACGAGCAGTACTTC.

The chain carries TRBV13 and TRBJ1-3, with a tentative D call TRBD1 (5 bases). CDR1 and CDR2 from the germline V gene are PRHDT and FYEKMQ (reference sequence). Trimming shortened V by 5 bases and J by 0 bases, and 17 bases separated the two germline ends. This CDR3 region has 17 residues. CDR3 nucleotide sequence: TGTGCCAGCAGCCGTTACATCGGGACCCTCTCTGGAAACACCATATATTTT. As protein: CASSRYIGTLSGNTIYF.

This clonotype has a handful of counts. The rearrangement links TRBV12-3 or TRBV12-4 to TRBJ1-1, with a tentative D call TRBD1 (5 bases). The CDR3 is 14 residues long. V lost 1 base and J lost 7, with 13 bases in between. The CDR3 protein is CASSLGTHKIEAFF. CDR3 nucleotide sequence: TGTGCCAGCAGTTTAGGGACACACAAGATTGAAGCTTTCTTT.

CDR3 in amino acids: CASSYSTTHPGNQETQYF. In DNA form, the CDR3 reads TGTGCCAGCAGTTACTCCACCACCCATCCAGGGAATCAAGAGACCCAGTACTTC. This sequence joins TRBV6-5 and TRBJ2-5; D may be TRBD1 (5 bases). The CDR3 extends over 18 amino acids. CDR1 and CDR2 (germline): MNHEY, SVGAGI. V dropped 0 bases and J dropped 2 bases, with 19 bases sitting between them.

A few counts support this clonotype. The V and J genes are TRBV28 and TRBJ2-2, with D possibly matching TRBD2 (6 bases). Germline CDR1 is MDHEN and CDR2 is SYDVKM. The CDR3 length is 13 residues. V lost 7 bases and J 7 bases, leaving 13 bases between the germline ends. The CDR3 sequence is CASTNRGDGELFF. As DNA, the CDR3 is TGTGCCAGCACCAACCGCGGGGACGGGGAGCTGTTTTTT.

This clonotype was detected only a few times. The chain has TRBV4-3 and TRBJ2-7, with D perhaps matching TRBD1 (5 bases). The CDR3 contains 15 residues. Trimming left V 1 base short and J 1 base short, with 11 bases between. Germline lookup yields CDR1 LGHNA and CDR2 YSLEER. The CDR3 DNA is TGCGCCAGCAGCCAAGGCCAGGGCCGGTCCTACGAGCAGTACTTC. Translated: CASSQGQGRSYEQYF.

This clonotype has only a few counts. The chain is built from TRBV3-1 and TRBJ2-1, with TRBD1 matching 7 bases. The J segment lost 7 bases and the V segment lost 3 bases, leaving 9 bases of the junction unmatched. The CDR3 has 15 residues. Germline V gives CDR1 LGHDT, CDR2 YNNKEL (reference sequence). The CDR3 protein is CASSQPPGGRNEQFF. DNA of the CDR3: TGTGCCAGCAGCCAGCCCCCAGGGGGACGAAATGAGCAGTTCTTC.

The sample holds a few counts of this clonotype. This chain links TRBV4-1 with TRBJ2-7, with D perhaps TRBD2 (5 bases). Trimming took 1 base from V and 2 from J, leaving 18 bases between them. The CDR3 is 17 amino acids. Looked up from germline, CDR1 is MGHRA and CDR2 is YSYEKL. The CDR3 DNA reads TGCGCCAGCAGCCAAGGTCTCAACCTGGGGAGTACCTACGAGCAGTACTTC. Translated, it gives CASSQGLNLGSTYEQYF.

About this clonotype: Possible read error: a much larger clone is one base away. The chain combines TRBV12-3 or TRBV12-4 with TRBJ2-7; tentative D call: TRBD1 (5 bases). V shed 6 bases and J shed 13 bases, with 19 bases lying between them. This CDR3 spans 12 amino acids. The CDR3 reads CASSPGAGDVYF. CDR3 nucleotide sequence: TGTGCCAGCAGCCCTGGGGCAGGAGACGTATACTTC.

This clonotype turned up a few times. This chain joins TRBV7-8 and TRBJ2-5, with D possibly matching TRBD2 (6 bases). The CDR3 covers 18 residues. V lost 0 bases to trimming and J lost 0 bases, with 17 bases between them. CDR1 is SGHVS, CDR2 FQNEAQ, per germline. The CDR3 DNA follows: TGTGCCAGCAGCTTAGCGGGGGGAGGTTCTTTTTACCAAGAGACCCAGTACTTC. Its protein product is CASSLAGGGSFYQETQYF.

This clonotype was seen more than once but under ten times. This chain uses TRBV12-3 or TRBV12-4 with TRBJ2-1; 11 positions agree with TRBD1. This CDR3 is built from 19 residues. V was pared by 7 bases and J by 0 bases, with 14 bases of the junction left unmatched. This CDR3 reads CASTLRGGTGGSSYNEQFF. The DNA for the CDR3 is TGTGCCAGCACTCTGAGGGGAGGGACAGGGGGGAGCTCCTACAATGAGCAGTTCTTC.